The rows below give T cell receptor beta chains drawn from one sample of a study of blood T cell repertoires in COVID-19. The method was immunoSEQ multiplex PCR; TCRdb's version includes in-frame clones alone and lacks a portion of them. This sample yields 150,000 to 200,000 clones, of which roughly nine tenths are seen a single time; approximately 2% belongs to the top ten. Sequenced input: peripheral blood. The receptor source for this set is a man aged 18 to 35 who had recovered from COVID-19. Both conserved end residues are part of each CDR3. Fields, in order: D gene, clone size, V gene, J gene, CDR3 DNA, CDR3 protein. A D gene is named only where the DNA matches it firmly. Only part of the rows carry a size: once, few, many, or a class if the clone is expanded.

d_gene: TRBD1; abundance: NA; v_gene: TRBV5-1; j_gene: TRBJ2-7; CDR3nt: TGCGCCAGCAGCTGGGGACAGGGGCCCTACGAGCAGTACTTC; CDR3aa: CASSWGQGPYEQYF
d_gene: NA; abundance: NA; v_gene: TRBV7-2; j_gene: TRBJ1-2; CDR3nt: TGTGCCAGCAGTCCCCAAATTCGGGGAGGGTTGAACTATGGCTACACCTTC; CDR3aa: CASSPQIRGGLNYGYTF
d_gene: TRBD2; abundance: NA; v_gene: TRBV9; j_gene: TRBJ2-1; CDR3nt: TGTGCCAGCAGCCCCTTCGGTTCGAGCGGGGGCTCCTACAATGAGCAGTTCTTC; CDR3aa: CASSPFGSSGGSYNEQFF
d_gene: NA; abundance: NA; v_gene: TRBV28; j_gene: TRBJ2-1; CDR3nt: TGTGCCAGCAGACAAGCGGGTTACAATGAGCAGTTCTTC; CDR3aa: CASRQAGYNEQFF
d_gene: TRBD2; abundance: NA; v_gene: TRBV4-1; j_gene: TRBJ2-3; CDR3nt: TGCGCCAGCAGCCAAGCGGGCGGGAGGTTCCTCACAGATACGCAGTATTTT; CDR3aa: CASSQAGGRFLTDTQYF
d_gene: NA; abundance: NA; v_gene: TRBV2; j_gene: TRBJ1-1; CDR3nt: TGTGCCAGTCTCTTGAACACTGAAGCTTTCTTT; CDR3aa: CASLLNTEAFF
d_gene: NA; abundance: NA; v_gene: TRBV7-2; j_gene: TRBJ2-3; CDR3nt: TGTGCCAGCAGCCCCCCCTTGGATACGCAGTATTTT; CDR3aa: CASSPPLDTQYF
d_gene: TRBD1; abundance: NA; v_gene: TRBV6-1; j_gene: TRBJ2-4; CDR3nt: TGTGCCAGCAGTGTTGCCGGGACAGGGGGCGCCAAAAACATTCAGTACTTC; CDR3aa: CASSVAGTGGAKNIQYF
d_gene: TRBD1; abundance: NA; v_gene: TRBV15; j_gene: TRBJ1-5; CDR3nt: TGTGCCACCAGCAGGCAGGGGGACCGGGGTCAGCCCCAGCATTTT; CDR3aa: CATSRQGDRGQPQHF
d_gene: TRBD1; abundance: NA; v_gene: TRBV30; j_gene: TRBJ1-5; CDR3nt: TGTGCCTGGGCGGGACAGGGGACCCAGCCCCAGCATTTT; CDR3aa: CAWAGQGTQPQHF
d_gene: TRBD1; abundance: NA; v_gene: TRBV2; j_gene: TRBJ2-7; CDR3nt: TGTGCCAGCAACCGGGACAGTACCTACGAGCAGTACTTC; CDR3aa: CASNRDSTYEQYF
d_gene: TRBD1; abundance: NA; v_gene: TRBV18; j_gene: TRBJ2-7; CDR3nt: TGTGCCAGCTCAGCGGGACAGGCCTCCTACGAGCAGTACTTC; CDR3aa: CASSAGQASYEQYF
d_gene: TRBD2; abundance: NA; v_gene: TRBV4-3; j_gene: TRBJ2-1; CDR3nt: TGCGCCAGCAGCCAAGATGTGGTACTAGCGGTGGATGAGCAGTTCTTC; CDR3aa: CASSQDVVLAVDEQFF
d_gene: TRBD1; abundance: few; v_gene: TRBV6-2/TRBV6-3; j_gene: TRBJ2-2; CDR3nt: TGTGCCAGCAGTCGCTCTGGGACAGGGCAGACCGGGGAGCTGTTTTTT; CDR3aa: CASSRSGTGQTGELFF
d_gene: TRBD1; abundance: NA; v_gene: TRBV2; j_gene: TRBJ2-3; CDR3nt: TGTGCCAGCAGACGGGGACAGGGCGTAGATACGCAGTATTTT; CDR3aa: CASRRGQGVDTQYF
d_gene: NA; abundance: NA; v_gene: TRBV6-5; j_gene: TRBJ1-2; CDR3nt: TGTGCCAGCAGTTACCGGGGGGAAAACTATGGCTACACCTTC; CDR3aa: CASSYRGENYGYTF
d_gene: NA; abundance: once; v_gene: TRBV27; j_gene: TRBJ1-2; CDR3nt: TGTGCCAGCAGTTTTGGGGGGGACGGCTATGGCTACACCTTC; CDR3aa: CASSFGGDGYGYTF
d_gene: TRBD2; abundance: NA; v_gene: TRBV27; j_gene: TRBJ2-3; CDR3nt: TGTGCCAGCAGTCTCTACTGGGCGGGAGCGGGCACAGATACGCAGTATTTT; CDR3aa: CASSLYWAGAGTDTQYF
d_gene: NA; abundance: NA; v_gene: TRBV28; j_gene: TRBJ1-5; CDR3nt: TGTGCCAGCAGACGGGGAGGCAATCAGCCCCAGCATTTT; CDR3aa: CASRRGGNQPQHF
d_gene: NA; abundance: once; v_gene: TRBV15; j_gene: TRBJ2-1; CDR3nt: TGTGCCACCAGCAGAGGGGCTAGCGAGTACTACAATGAGCAGTTCTTC; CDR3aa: CATSRGASEYYNEQFF
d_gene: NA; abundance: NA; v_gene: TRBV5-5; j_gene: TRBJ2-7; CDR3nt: TGTGCCAGCAGCGACGACGGCACAGGGTCTCCAGAGCAGTACTTC; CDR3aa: CASSDDGTGSPEQYF
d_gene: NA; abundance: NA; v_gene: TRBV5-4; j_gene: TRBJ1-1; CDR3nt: TGTGCCAGCAGCTTGGCCAGGCAGGGAGGCGCTGAAGCTTTCTTT; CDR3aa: CASSLARQGGAEAFF
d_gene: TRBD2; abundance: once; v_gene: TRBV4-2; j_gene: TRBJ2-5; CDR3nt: TGTGCCAGCAGCCAAGATCGGACTAGCGGGCAAGAGACCCAGTACTTC; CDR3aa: CASSQDRTSGQETQYF
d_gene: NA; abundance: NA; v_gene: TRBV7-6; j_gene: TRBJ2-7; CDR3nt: TGTGCCAGCAGCCCGACAGTCGTCTACGAGCAGTACTTC; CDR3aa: CASSPTVVYEQYF
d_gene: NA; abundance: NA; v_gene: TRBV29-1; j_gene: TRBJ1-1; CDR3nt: TGCAGCGCCCGAGGGTTGGGGGCCACTGAAGCTTTCTTT; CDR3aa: CSARGLGATEAFF
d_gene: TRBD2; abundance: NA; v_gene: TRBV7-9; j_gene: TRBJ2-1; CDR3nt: TGTGCCAGCAGCCGAGCGGGAGATCGGAATGAGCAGTTCTTC; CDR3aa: CASSRAGDRNEQFF
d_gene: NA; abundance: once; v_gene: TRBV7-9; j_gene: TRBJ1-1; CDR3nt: TGTGCCAGCAGCTTAAGCCGGGGTTACACTGAAGCTTTCTTT; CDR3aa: CASSLSRGYTEAFF
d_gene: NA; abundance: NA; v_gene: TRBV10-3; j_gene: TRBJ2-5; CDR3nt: TGTGCCATCAGTGACCTCAGCCAAGAGACCCAGTACTTC; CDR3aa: CAISDLSQETQYF
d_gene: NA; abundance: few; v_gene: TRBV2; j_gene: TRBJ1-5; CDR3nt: TGTGCCAGCAGTGATGACACAACCAGGGAGCCCCAGCATTTT; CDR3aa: CASSDDTTREPQHF
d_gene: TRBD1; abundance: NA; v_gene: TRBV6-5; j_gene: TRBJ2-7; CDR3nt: TGTGCCAGCAGTTACTCGACAGGGAGCTCCTACGAGCAGTACTTC; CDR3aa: CASSYSTGSSYEQYF
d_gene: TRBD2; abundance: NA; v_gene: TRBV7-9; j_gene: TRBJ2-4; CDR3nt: TGTGCCAGCAGCCCCAAACTGAGGGAGGGAGTCAAAAACATTCAGTACTTC; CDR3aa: CASSPKLREGVKNIQYF
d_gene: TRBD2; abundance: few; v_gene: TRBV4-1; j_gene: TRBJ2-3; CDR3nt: TGCGCCAGCAGCCAAGAGTCTAGCGGATTTAGTGCAGATACGCAGTATTTT; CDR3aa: CASSQESSGFSADTQYF
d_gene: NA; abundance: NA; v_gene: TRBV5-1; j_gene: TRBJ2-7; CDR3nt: TGCGCCAGCAGCTTGGGCAGGAACTACGAGCAGTACTTC; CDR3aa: CASSLGRNYEQYF
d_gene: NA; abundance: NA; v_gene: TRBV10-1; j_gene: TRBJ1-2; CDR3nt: TGCGCCAGCAGCATGACCAGGGCAGGCTATGGCTACACCTTC; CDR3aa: CASSMTRAGYGYTF
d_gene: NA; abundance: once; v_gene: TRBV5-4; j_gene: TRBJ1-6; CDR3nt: TGTGCCAGCAGCCCGGTCCCCGGGGGGCGGTATAATTCACCCCTCCACTTT; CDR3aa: CASSPVPGGRYNSPLHF
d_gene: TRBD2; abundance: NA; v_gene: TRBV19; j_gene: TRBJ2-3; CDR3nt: TGTGCCAGCAAACTAGCGGGAGTCGGTACGCAGTATTTT; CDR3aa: CASKLAGVGTQYF
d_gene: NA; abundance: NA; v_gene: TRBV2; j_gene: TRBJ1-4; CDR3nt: TGTGCCAGCGGGGACACCTCTAATGAAAAACTGTTTTTT; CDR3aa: CASGDTSNEKLFF
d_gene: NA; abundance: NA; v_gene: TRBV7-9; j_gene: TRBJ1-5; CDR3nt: TGTGCCAGCAGCTTAGGAACAGGGTTATCCCAGCCCCAGCATTTT; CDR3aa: CASSLGTGLSQPQHF